The subject of this entry is one TCR beta chain. PCRs were each spiked with synthetic TCR analog templates. Produced via immunoSEQ multiplex PCR; TCRdb's table is partial and in-frame only. The table lists roughly 100,000 clones, 89% of them singletons. The CDR3 has 16 amino acids. J was trimmed by 0 bases and V by 0 bases; bases with no gene match: 3. Germline CDR1 MNHNY, CDR2 SVGAGI (reference sequence). The sample is drawn from a study of PD-L1 blockade in urothelial cancer. Study-level information: Intravenous atezolizumab, 1,200 mg every 3 weeks, was begun by patients around 2014. About 90% of the 29 patients comprised males who had bladder-origin urothelial cancer. The median T cell count in blood samples was more than 140,000.

Time point: pretreatment peripheral blood. The V and J genes are TRBV6-6 and TRBJ2-3; 7 bases map to TRBD2. This specimen consisted of PBMCs, obtained around atezolizumab (anti-PD-L1) treatment. This TCR came from a woman over 75 with urothelial cancer. CDR3 in amino acids: CASSYSLAASTDTQYF. The CDR3 region has the DNA TGTGCCAGCAGTTACTCCCTAGCGGCTAGCACAGATACGCAGTATTTT.